These 23 T cell receptor beta chains came from one sample sequenced in a study of T cells in Graves' hyperthyroidism and ophthalmopathy. RNA transcripts gave rise to amplified TCR beta CDR3 regions. When the TCR CDR3 underwent first-round RT-PCR, the HTBI primer set was used. TCRdb reanalysed the multiplex PCR reads using MiXCR and keeps one entry per CDR3 protein. The table has 730,000 or so distinct CDR3 sequences, roughly 20% seen once. The sample taken for sequencing was blood. The receptors originated from a woman aged 50 to 60 with Graves' hyperthyroidism that later progressed to Graves' ophthalmopathy.

This clonotype was recorded a few times. The chain uses TRBV30 and TRBJ1-6; TRBD1 matches 7 bases. CDR1 and CDR2 from the germline V gene are GTSNPN and SVGIG (reference sequence). The CDR3 length is 16 residues. V was clipped by 3 bases and J by 1 base; unmatched bases: 6. The CDR3 bases are TGTGCCTGGAGCCGAACAGGGGTGTCCTATAATTCACCCCTCCACTTT. This encodes CAWSRTGVSYNSPLHF.

This clonotype was picked up many times. The V and J genes are TRBV6-1 and TRBJ1-3; 8 bases fit TRBD1. CDR3 length: 16 residues. V was clipped by 5 bases and J by 0 bases; unmatched bases: 6. Germline V CDR1 and CDR2: MNHNS, SASEGT. Here the CDR3 reads CASSLDRGSSGNTIYF. In DNA form, the CDR3 reads TGTGCCAGCAGTCTCGACAGGGGCTCCTCTGGAAACACCATATATTTT.

This clonotype showed up many times. This rearrangement joins TRBV6-1 to TRBJ2-2; 9 bases fit TRBD1. This CDR3 spans 16 amino acids. Germline lookup yields CDR1 MNHNS and CDR2 SASEGT. Unmatched junction bases numbered 3, after V lost 0 bases and J lost 4 bases. The CDR3 loop reads CASSEAPGQGTGELFF. Here the CDR3 DNA reads TGTGCCAGCAGTGAAGCGCCGGGACAGGGCACCGGGGAGCTGTTTTTT.

This clonotype was recorded many times. The chain links TRBV3-1 to TRBJ1-2; 10 bases match TRBD1. The CDR3 has 16 amino acids. Germline V CDR1 and CDR2: LGHDT, YNNKEL (reference sequence). With 0 bases clipped from V and 6 bases from J, the junction kept 7 bases outside the gene matches. The CDR3 here is CASSQDARDRGNGYTF. The CDR3 DNA reads as TGTGCCAGCAGCCAAGACGCACGGGACAGGGGCAATGGCTACACCTTC.

In this sample, this clonotype turned up a few times. The V and J genes are TRBV12-3 or TRBV12-4 and TRBJ2-2; a weak D match, TRBD1 (6 bases). The ends were cut back, 5 bases at V and 13 bases at J, with 14 bases in the middle. The CDR3 is 12 amino acids. CDR3 amino acids: CASSVNRVRLFF. The DNA of the CDR3 is TGTGCCAGCAGTGTCAACAGGGTGAGGCTGTTTTTT.

Comments on this clonotype: Its ends do not fully match the called genes, so a read error is possible. This chain uses TRBV2 with TRBJ1-2; 9 bases agree with TRBD1. Germline loops: CDR1 SNHLY, CDR2 FYNNEI. There are 15 residues in the CDR3. DNA of the CDR3: TGCGCCAGCAGACGACCGGGACAGGGTGCCCGGGGCTACACCTTC. Translation gives CASRRPGQGARGYTF. Using reference TRBV2 and TRBJ1-2 for the parts outside the CDR3, the full variable domain is EPEVTQTPSHQVTQMGQEVILRCVPISNHLYFYWYRQILGQKVEFLVSFYNNEISEKSEIFDDQFSVERPDGSNFTLKIRSTKLEDSAMYFCASRRPGQGARGYTFGSGTRLTVV.

There are many counts of this clonotype. The rearrangement uses TRBV12-3 or TRBV12-4 and TRBJ2-1, with TRBD2 matching over 11 bases. J was trimmed by 0 bases and V by 3 bases; bases with no gene match: 4. The CDR3 contains 17 residues. The CDR3 here is CASSFPSGGSSYNEQFF. The CDR3 DNA reads TGTGCCAGCAGTTTCCCTAGCGGGGGGAGCTCCTACAATGAGCAGTTCTTC.

This clonotype was found many times. The V call is TRBV7-9, the J call TRBJ2-1; 10 bases are a match to TRBD1. This CDR3 spans 16 amino acids. The V gene's germline CDR1 is SEHNR and CDR2 FQNEAQ (reference sequence). After removal of 5 bases from V and 5 bases from J, the junction contained 9 bases not matched to a gene. CDR3 residues: CASSLRGTGADNEQFF. The CDR3 DNA sequence: TGTGCCAGCAGCCTCCGCGGGACAGGGGCTGACAATGAGCAGTTCTTC. Full variable domain (missing parts from reference TRBV7-9 and TRBJ2-1): DTGVSQNPRHKITKRGQNVTFRCDPISEHNRLYWYRQTLGQGPEFLTYFQNEAQLEKSRLLSDRFSAERPKGSFSTLEIQRTEQGDSAMYLCASSLRGTGADNEQFFGPGTRLTVL.

This clonotype was seen repeatedly, ten times or more. The genes are TRBV6-1 and TRBJ1-1; no clear D. This CDR3 contains 13 residues. From germline, CDR1 is MNHNS and CDR2 SASEGT. The germline V and J ends were trimmed by 1 base and 3 bases, with 6 bases remaining between them. As DNA, the CDR3 is TGTGCCAGCAGTGAAGTCCGGGACACTGAAGCTTTCTTT. Its protein is CASSEVRDTEAFF.

In its sample, this clonotype was seen many times. The gene calls are TRBV7-9 and TRBJ1-1; the D is unclear. Germline CDR1 SEHNR, CDR2 FQNEAQ (reference sequence). Trimming shortened V by 0 bases and J by 4 bases, and 6 bases separated the two germline ends. This CDR3 is built from 13 residues. CDR3 bases: TGTGCCAGCAGCTTAGCGCAGACCACTGAAGCTTTCTTT. Translation gives CASSLAQTTEAFF.

This clonotype has ten or more counts. The chain couples TRBV6-1 to TRBJ1-1; 7 nucleotides align to TRBD1. CDR1 and CDR2 from the germline V gene are MNHNS and SASEGT. Trimming took 7 bases from V and 1 from J; bases not matched to a gene: 6. This CDR3 is 14 amino acids long. This chain's CDR3 is CASITGDANTEAFF. The CDR3 coding sequence is TGTGCCAGCATCACAGGGGACGCGAACACTGAAGCTTTCTTT.

V is TRBV27 and J is TRBJ2-7, with 8 bases identical to TRBD1. CDR3 size: 15 residues. Trimming cost V 5 bases and J 2 bases; bases outside gene matches: 8. CDR1 and CDR2 (germline): MNHEY, SMNVEV (reference sequence). For the CDR3, the DNA is TGTGCCAGCAGTCTAACCGGGACAGGCACCTACGAGCAGTACTTC. Encoded protein: CASSLTGTGTYEQYF.

This clonotype was counted at least ten times. The V call is TRBV28, the J call TRBJ2-7; D is uncertain. The V gene's germline CDR1 is MDHEN and CDR2 SYDVKM. With 7 bases removed from V and 3 bases from J, the gap between germline ends came to 25 bases. CDR3 length: 17 residues. Here the CDR3 DNA reads TGTGCCAGCACCCCCATGTCCCCCTCCGCCTCGGTCTACGAGCAGTACTTC. This sequence encodes CASTPMSPSASVYEQYF.

This clonotype occurred a few times. CDR3 nucleotide sequence: TGTGCCAGCAGCTTAAGTTCGAGGGTTGGGCAGCCCCAGCATTTT. As protein: CASSLSSRVGQPQHF. The chain uses TRBV11-2 and TRBJ1-5; no clear D. CDR3 size: 15 residues. V lost 2 bases, J lost 7 bases, and 15 bases lay in between. Germline CDR1 is SGHAT and CDR2 is FQNNGV.

The genes are TRBV5-4 and TRBJ1-1; the D gene is possibly TRBD1 (6 bases). Germline V gene data show CDR1 as SGHNT and CDR2 as YYREEE (reference sequence). The length of the CDR3 is 13 residues. V dropped 4 bases and J dropped 5 bases, with 12 bases sitting between them. DNA for the CDR3: TGTGCCAGCAGCGGGAGGGGGGTGACTGAAGCTTTCTTT. Its protein product is CASSGRGVTEAFF.

This clonotype was picked up many times. J is TRBJ2-1 and V is TRBV5-1, with D possibly being TRBD2 (6 bases). Germline CDR1 is SGHRS and CDR2 is YFSETQ. Trimming stripped 3 bases from V and 10 bases from J, with 14 bases between. The CDR3 consists of 13 residues. The CDR3 nucleotides read TGCGCCAGCAGCTCTAGGCTAGGGAGGGAGCAGTTCTTC. Its translation is CASSSRLGREQFF.

This clonotype was observed a handful of times. An end of the junction differs from the germline gene, which may be a read error. The rearrangement joins TRBV6-9 to TRBJ1-1, with a weak D call TRBD1 (5 bases). CDR3 length: 14 amino acids. CDR1 is MNHGY and CDR2 is SVAAGI in the germline V gene. The CDR3 DNA reads as TGTGCCGGCAGTGATTCGGGGGGGGTCACTGAAGCTTTCTTT. Amino acid sequence: CAGSDSGGVTEAFF.

Ten or more counts support this clonotype. V is TRBV28 and J is TRBJ1-1, with D perhaps matching TRBD1 (5 bases). Germline CDR1 reads MDHEN; CDR2 reads SYDVKM. CDR3 length equals 14 residues. The V and J ends lost 2 bases and 4 bases respectively, with 11 bases between them. The DNA of the CDR3 is TGTGCCAGCAGTTTAGAGGGGCGGGTCACTGAAGCTTTCTTT. Translation: CASSLEGRVTEAFF.

The V and J genes are TRBV5-1 and TRBJ1-3, with a tentative D call TRBD1 (5 bases). V was trimmed by 1 base and J by 0 bases, leaving 20 bases between them. The CDR3 covers 19 residues. CDR1 SGHRS and CDR2 YFSETQ come from the germline V gene. The CDR3, as DNA: TGCGCCAGCAGCTTGTTACCGCGGACAACTCATTTCTCTGGAAACACCATATATTTT. Translation gives CASSLLPRTTHFSGNTIYF.

This rearrangement joins TRBV27 to TRBJ2-2; D remains ambiguous. The CDR3 has 15 amino acids. Per germline, CDR1 MNHEY and CDR2 SMNVEV (reference sequence). The germline V and J ends were trimmed by 6 bases and 0 bases, with 11 bases remaining between them. CDR3 sequence: CASSRGSANTGELFF. CDR3 bases: TGTGCCAGCAGCCGCGGATCAGCGAACACCGGGGAGCTGTTTTTT.

This clonotype was recorded at least ten times. This chain links TRBV29-1 with TRBJ1-5, with D possibly being TRBD1 (5 bases). V was cut by 7 bases and J by 2 bases, with 12 bases left in between. Germline V gene data show CDR1 as SQVTM and CDR2 as ANQGSEA. The CDR3 spans 13 residues. As DNA, the CDR3 is TGCAGCGCCCAGTTGGGGGGCAATCAGCCCCAGCATTTT. Translating it yields CSAQLGGNQPQHF.

This clonotype was seen at least ten times. This rearrangement joins TRBV6-1 to TRBJ1-4; D unclear. The germline V gene encodes CDR1 MNHNS and CDR2 SASEGT. The length of the CDR3 is 15 residues. Trimming removed 7 bases from V and 0 bases from J, with 12 bases in between. DNA of the CDR3: TGTGCCAGCATCCAAGGACCAACAACTAATGAAAAACTGTTTTTT. Translated: CASIQGPTTNEKLFF.

This clonotype appeared many times. The CDR3 here is CASSLGPFYEQYF. Here the CDR3 DNA reads TGTGCCAGCAGCTTAGGGCCCTTCTACGAGCAGTACTTC. The chain recombines TRBV11-2 with TRBJ2-7, with D unresolved. From germline, CDR1 is SGHAT and CDR2 FQNNGV. V was pared by 1 base and J by 3 bases, with 7 bases between. The CDR3 covers 13 residues.